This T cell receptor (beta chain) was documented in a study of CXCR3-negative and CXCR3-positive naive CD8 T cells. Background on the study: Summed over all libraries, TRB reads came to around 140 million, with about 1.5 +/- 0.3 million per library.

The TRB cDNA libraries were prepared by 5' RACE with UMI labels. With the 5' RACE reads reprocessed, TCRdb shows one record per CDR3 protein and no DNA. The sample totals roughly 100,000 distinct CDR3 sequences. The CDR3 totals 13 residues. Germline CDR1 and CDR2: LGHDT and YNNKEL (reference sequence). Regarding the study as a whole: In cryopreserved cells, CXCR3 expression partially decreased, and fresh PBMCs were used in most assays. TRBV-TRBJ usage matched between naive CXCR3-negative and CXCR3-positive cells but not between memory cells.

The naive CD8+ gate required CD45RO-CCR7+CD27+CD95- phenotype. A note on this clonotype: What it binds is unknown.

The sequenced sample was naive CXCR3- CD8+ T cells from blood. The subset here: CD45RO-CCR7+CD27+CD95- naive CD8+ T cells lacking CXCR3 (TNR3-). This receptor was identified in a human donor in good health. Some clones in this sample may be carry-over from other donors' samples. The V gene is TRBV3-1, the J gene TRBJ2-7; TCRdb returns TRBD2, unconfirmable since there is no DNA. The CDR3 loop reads CASSRYTSYEQYF.